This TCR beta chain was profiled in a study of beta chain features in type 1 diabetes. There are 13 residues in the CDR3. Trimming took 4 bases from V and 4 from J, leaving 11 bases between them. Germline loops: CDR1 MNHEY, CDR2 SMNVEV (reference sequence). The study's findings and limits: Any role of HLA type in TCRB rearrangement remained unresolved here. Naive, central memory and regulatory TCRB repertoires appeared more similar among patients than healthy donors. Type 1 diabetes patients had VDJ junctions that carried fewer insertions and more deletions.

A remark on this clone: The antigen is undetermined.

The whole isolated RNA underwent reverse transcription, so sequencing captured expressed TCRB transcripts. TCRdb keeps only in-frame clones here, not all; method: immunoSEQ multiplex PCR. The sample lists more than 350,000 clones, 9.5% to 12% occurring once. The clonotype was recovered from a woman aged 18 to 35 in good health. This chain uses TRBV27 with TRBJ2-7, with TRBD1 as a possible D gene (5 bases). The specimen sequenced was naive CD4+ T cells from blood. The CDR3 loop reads CASSSIQGYEQYF. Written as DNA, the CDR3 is TGTGCCAGCAGTTCTATTCAGGGTTACGAGCAGTACTTC.